This TCR beta chain was recovered during a study of cytomegalovirus exposure and HLA in healthy donors. CDR1 is SGHTA, CDR2 FQGNSA, per germline. Trimming took off 5 bases at V and 2 bases at J, with 17 bases between the two ends. The CDR3 consists of 16 residues. A multiplex PCR was run with 60 Vbeta primers and 13 Jbeta primers. Authors' processing steps: In a later analysis, the count reached 80 million or so unique TCR beta chains, with roughly 9.9 million shared. Clones were sequenced by immunoSEQ multiplex PCR, and TCRdb holds only the in-frame ones, with some missing. V, J and clone size derive from that table, while D and trimming were established from the DNA sequence. The sample shows roughly 290,000 clones, 80% of them seen only once. The study's findings and limits: Most of the CMV-associated TCR beta chains (in a later analysis) appeared to be HLA-restricted. V- and J-gene trimming in TCR beta was tied to a missense DCLRE1C variant by an analysis performed later. In a later analysis, an Asian-associated ancestry cluster reportedly showed fewer N-insertions than the 666-donor mean.

Worth noting for this clone: Its matching antigen is unknown.

This receptor was taken from a girl aged 2-10 years in good health and CMV-seronegative. This chain uses TRBV7-2 with TRBJ2-3; TRBD2 might be the D (5 bases). Sequenced material: PBMCs. CDR3 in DNA: TGTGCCAGCAGCCCTCCGAATGAGCGGAACACAGATACGCAGTATTTT. This codes for CASSPPNERNTDTQYF.